One sample yielded the 5 T cell receptor beta chains listed below, sequenced in a study of monozygotic twins with inflammatory bowel disease. TCRdb reprocessed the 5' RACE reads; each CDR3 protein has one entry and no DNA is given. The sample's table shows approximately 100,000 distinct CDR3 sequences. The material sequenced was blood. All receptors derive from a human donor with ulcerative colitis or Crohn's disease, or a healthy co-twin of an affected twin (not recorded which).

This sequence joins TRBV28 and TRBJ2-7; no DNA is available, so the TRBD1 call from TCRdb remains unchecked. CDR1 MDHEN and CDR2 SYDVKM come from the germline V gene. This CDR3 region has 15 residues. The CDR3 loop reads CASSPRDHPSGEQYF. Filled out from reference TRBV28 and TRBJ2-7, the complete variable domain reads DVKVTQSSRYLVKRTGEKVFLECVQDMDHENMFWYRQDPGLGLRLIYFSYDVKMKEKGDIPEGYSVSREKKERFSLILESASTNQTSMYLCASSPRDHPSGEQYFGPGTRLTVT.

The V gene is TRBV7-9, the J gene TRBJ2-5. Germline V CDR1 and CDR2: SEHNR, FQNEAQ (reference sequence). The CDR3 has 13 residues. CDR3 residues: CASSFSGKETQYF.

The gene calls are TRBV3-1 and TRBJ2-3; there is no DNA to check the TCRdb D call of TRBD2. The CDR3 sequence is 11 residues long. Germline-derived CDR1 and CDR2 are LGHDT and YNNKEL (reference sequence). This chain's CDR3 is CASPSTDTQYF.

This sequence joins TRBV18 and TRBJ1-2. The length of the CDR3 is 15 residues. Germline loops: CDR1 KGHSH, CDR2 LQKENI. CDR3 in amino acids: CASSPRLPANYGYTF.

The chain is built from TRBV6-5 and TRBJ2-5; TCRdb selects TRBD1, and the lack of DNA leaves this call unchecked. The CDR3 spans 15 residues. Germline lookup yields CDR1 MNHEY and CDR2 SVGAGI. The CDR3 here is CASSWTGAIQETQYF.